Below, 29 T cell receptor beta chains from the same sample are listed, as sequenced in a study. Via MiXCR, TCRdb re-called the RT-PCR reads, giving one row per CDR3 protein. This sample has some 6,500 distinct CDR3 sequences, with 90% to 95% found just once. The sample taken for sequencing was memory CD4+ T cells from blood. The receptors were gathered from a female donor in good health, serving as a healthy control.

A note on this clonotype: Since the library was made to target alpha chains, this beta chain is a stray read and its abundance is not meaningful. The gene calls are TRBV20-1 and TRBJ2-3, with a tentative D call TRBD2 (5 bases). Trimming took off 1 base at V and 3 bases at J, with 17 bases between the two ends. This CDR3 has 16 residues. Germline V gene sequence: CDR1 DFQATT, CDR2 SNEGSKA (reference sequence). This CDR3 is CSARGGAAEGTDTQYF. In nucleotides, the CDR3 is TGCAGTGCTAGAGGTGGAGCGGCCGAAGGTACAGATACGCAGTATTTT.

A remark on this clonotype: The library was designed around alpha chains, so this beta chain is a stray read whose abundance carries little weight. The CDR3 DNA is TGTGCCAGCAATCAGGGGGCGGGACCCGGGGAGCTGTTTTTT. Amino acid sequence: CASNQGAGPGELFF. This rearrangement joins TRBV7-2 to TRBJ2-2; 8 nucleotides line up with TRBD1. The J segment lost 6 bases and the V segment lost 7 bases, leaving 7 bases of the junction unmatched. Germline lookup yields CDR1 SGHTA and CDR2 FQGNSA. The CDR3 consists of 14 residues.

Points on this clonotype: This beta chain is an unintended read in a library built for alpha chains; its size means little. V is TRBV11-1 and J is TRBJ2-7, with 15 bases that match TRBD2. V was pared by 5 bases and J by 6 bases, with 14 bases of the junction left unmatched. The germline CDR1 and CDR2 sequences are SGHAT and FQDESV (reference sequence). The CDR3 length is 18 residues. The CDR3 DNA reads TGTGCCAGCAGCCTATCCCCGGGACTAGCGGGAGGCCTGCTCGAGCAGTACTTC. This encodes CASSLSPGLAGGLLEQYF.

A note on this clonotype: Since it is a stray read in a library aimed at alpha chains, this beta chain has a size that is not meaningful. This rearrangement joins TRBV6-2 or TRBV6-3 to TRBJ2-7; possible D gene TRBD2, 7 bases. The CDR3 sequence is 16 residues long. V was trimmed by 5 bases and J by 4 bases, leaving 21 bases between them. CDR1 and CDR2 from the germline V gene are MNHEY and SVGEGT. The CDR3 DNA is TGTGCCAGCAGTACTCCACAGGCCGGGGGGCCTTACGAGCAGTACTTC. Translating it yields CASSTPQAGGPYEQYF.

This clonotype has only one observation. A library prepared for alpha chains yielded this beta chain as an off-target read; its size is of little meaning. The V call is TRBV7-2, the J call TRBJ1-5; possibly TRBD1 for D (5 bases). The germline V gene has CDR1 SGHTA and CDR2 FQGNSA. This CDR3 region has 12 residues. The V end lost 6 bases, the J end lost 7 bases, and 10 bases lay between the germline ends. The CDR3 nucleotides are TGTGCCAGCAGTGGGGGTCCGCAGCCCCAGCATTTT. Translation gives CASSGGPQPQHF.

Of note for this clonotype: A library made for alpha chains picked up this beta chain off target, so its size means little. The chain uses TRBV6-4 and TRBJ1-1; 7 nucleotides agree with TRBD1. The germline V gene encodes CDR1 MRHNA and CDR2 SNTAGT. The CDR3 loop spans 13 amino acids. V lost 5 bases, J lost 3 bases, and 3 bases stayed unmatched. The CDR3 DNA reads TGTGCCAGCAGTAGGGGGCTGGACACTGAAGCTTTCTTT. Amino acids: CASSRGLDTEAFF.

This clonotype was detected only a few times. This beta chain is a stray read from a library made for alpha chains; its abundance is not meaningful. This sequence joins TRBV9 and TRBJ1-1; TRBD1 aligns across 7 bases. The CDR3 loop spans 14 amino acids. Trimming removed 4 bases from V and 0 bases from J; junction bases left unmatched: 3. Germline V CDR1 and CDR2: SGDLS, YYNGEE. This chain's CDR3 is CASSIGTVNTEAFF. CDR3 sequence (DNA): TGTGCCAGCAGCATTGGGACAGTGAACACTGAAGCTTTCTTT.

A word on this clonotype: Because the library targeted alpha chains, this beta chain is an off-target read whose size means little. The chain joins TRBV4-1 to TRBJ2-6, with D unresolved. The V gene's germline CDR1 is MGHRA and CDR2 YSYEKL. The CDR3 is made up of 15 amino acids. Trimming pared 4 bases from V and 0 bases from J, leaving 7 bases between. CDR3 sequence: CASSPFGSGANVLTF. The DNA for the CDR3 is TGCGCCAGCAGCCCCTTTGGCTCTGGGGCCAACGTCCTGACTTTC.

Notes on this clonotype: Within a library made for alpha chains, this beta chain is off target, and its count is uninformative. The rearrangement joins TRBV7-2 to TRBJ2-7; D gene uncertain. Deletions cut 2 bases from V and 0 bases from J, with 5 bases between. The CDR3 length is 13 residues. Germline V gives CDR1 SGHTA, CDR2 FQGNSA. The CDR3, as DNA: TGTGCCAGCAGCTTACAATCCTCCTACGAGCAGTACTTC. Its protein product is CASSLQSSYEQYF.

As for this clonotype: A library made for alpha chains picked up this beta chain off target, so its size means little. This rearrangement joins TRBV27 to TRBJ2-1, with TRBD2 matching 7 bases. The germline gives CDR1 MNHEY, CDR2 SMNVEV (reference sequence). The V segment lost 5 bases and the J segment 6 bases; nucleotides outside the gene matches: 7. The CDR3 consists of 14 residues. The CDR3, as DNA: TGTGCCAGCAGTACTATGACTAGCCCCAATGAGCAGTTCTTC. Its protein is CASSTMTSPNEQFF.

This clonotype occurred once. This beta chain is a stray sequence in a library constructed for alpha chains; its clone size is not meaningful. V and J are TRBV12-3 or TRBV12-4 and TRBJ2-1; a possible D gene is TRBD2 (5 bases). Trimming took 6 bases from V and 0 from J, leaving 9 bases between them. The CDR3 has 14 amino acids. Here the CDR3 reads CASSSGFSYNEQFF. The CDR3 nucleotides are TGTGCCAGCAGCAGCGGCTTCTCCTACAATGAGCAGTTCTTC.

This clonotype occurred once. Because the library targeted alpha chains, this beta chain is an off-target read whose size means little. The V gene is TRBV7-9, the J gene TRBJ2-7, with D perhaps given as TRBD1 or TRBD2 (5 bases each). CDR3 size: 14 residues. The germline V gene encodes CDR1 SEHNR and CDR2 FQNEAQ (reference sequence). Trimming shortened V by 6 bases and J by 3 bases, and 15 bases separated the two germline ends. The CDR3 loop reads CASRGTSRSYEQYF. The CDR3, as DNA: TGTGCCAGCAGGGGGACCTCCCGTAGCTACGAGCAGTACTTC. The entire variable domain, with the rest obtained from reference TRBV7-9 and TRBJ2-7, is as follows: DTGVSQNPRHKITKRGQNVTFRCDPISEHNRLYWYRQTLGQGPEFLTYFQNEAQLEKSRLLSDRFSAERPKGSFSTLEIQRTEQGDSAMYLCASRGTSRSYEQYFGPGTRLTVT.

Regarding this clonotype: The library was prepared for alpha chains; this beta chain is a stray read, so its frequency means little. The gene calls are TRBV20-1 and TRBJ2-3; D is ambiguous. The CDR3 length is 12 residues. From germline, CDR1 is DFQATT and CDR2 SNEGSKA (reference sequence). V dropped 8 bases and J dropped 6 bases, with 15 bases sitting between them. The CDR3 protein is CSPNSGMDTQYF. The DNA of the CDR3 is TGCAGTCCTAACTCTGGGATGGATACGCAGTATTTT.

Notes on this clonotype: This beta chain represents an off-target read in a library built for alpha chains; its size is of limited meaning. The chain carries TRBV6-5 and TRBJ2-7; TRBD1 agrees at 8 bases. Germline trimming cut 4 bases from V and 3 bases from J; bases unmatched to any gene: 11. Germline V gives CDR1 MNHEY, CDR2 SVGAGI. The CDR3 covers 16 residues. CDR3 sequence: CASSLETGVPFYEQYF. CDR3 DNA sequence: TGTGCCAGCAGTTTGGAGACAGGGGTCCCTTTCTACGAGCAGTACTTC.

To note about this clonotype: A library made for alpha chains picked up this beta chain off target, so its size means little. The gene calls are TRBV9 and TRBJ2-1, with D uncertain. The V gene's germline CDR1 is SGDLS and CDR2 YYNGEE. Trimming cost V 0 bases and J 9 bases, with 10 bases left between them. The CDR3 runs 13 residues. For the CDR3, the DNA is TGTGCCAGCAGCGTAGAGTTATACGGTGAGCAGTTCTTC. Protein product: CASSVELYGEQFF.

This clonotype was detected once. This beta chain is an unintended read in a library built for alpha chains; its size means little. This chain connects TRBV9 to TRBJ2-1, with 11 bases lining up with TRBD2. With V trimmed by 4 bases and J by 8 bases, 11 bases remained unmatched. Looked up from germline, CDR1 is SGDLS and CDR2 is YYNGEE. CDR3 length: 16 amino acids. This CDR3 is CASSPLAGTSGDEQFF. The CDR3 DNA is TGTGCCAGCAGCCCTCTTGCCGGGACTAGCGGCGATGAGCAGTTCTTC. The variable domain in full, completed from reference TRBV9 and TRBJ2-1, reads DSGVTQTPKHLITATGQRVTLRCSPRSGDLSVYWYQQSLDQGLQFLIQYYNGEERAKGNILERFSAQQFPDLHSELNLSSLELGDSALYFCASSPLAGTSGDEQFFGPGTRLTVL.

A word on this clonotype: A library prepared for alpha chains yielded this beta chain as an off-target read; its size is of little meaning. This chain uses TRBV30 with TRBJ2-7; D might be TRBD2 (6 bases). This CDR3 contains 15 residues. V lost 4 bases and J lost 3, with 19 bases in between. The germline CDR1 and CDR2 sequences are GTSNPN and SVGIG (reference sequence). The CDR3 spells CAWIREGLTHYEQYF. DNA for the CDR3: TGTGCCTGGATCCGAGAGGGACTGACCCACTACGAGCAGTACTTC.

About this clonotype: This beta chain turned up in a library designed for alpha chains; as an off-target read, its abundance says little. This chain links TRBV29-1 with TRBJ1-2, with D possibly TRBD1 on 6 matching bases. Germline V CDR1 and CDR2: SQVTM, ANQGSEA. The CDR3 runs 14 residues. V shed 7 bases and J shed 3 bases, with 18 bases lying between them. CDR3 amino acids: CSAGRGRGDYGYTF. The CDR3 nucleotides are TGCAGCGCTGGTCGGGGGCGCGGTGACTATGGCTACACCTTC.

This clonotype was observed once. For a library built for alpha chains, this beta chain is a stray read; little rests on its size. The chain couples TRBV20-1 to TRBJ2-7; 7 bases line up with TRBD1. This CDR3 comprises 9 residues. The germline gives CDR1 DFQATT, CDR2 SNEGSKA (reference sequence). The V and J ends lost 5 bases and 9 bases, in that order; junction bases with no gene match: 1. In nucleotides, the CDR3 is TGCAGTGCTCGACAGGGGCAGTACTTC. This codes for CSARQGQYF.

As concerns this clonotype: This beta chain was picked up by a library intended for alpha chains and is off target, so its count carries little meaning. The chain joins TRBV5-1 to TRBJ1-4, with TRBD1 identical over 7 bases. V lost 0 bases, J lost 5 bases, and 10 bases stayed unmatched. This CDR3 has 17 residues. Germline V gene sequence: CDR1 SGHRS, CDR2 YFSETQ. The DNA for the CDR3 is TGCGCCAGCAGCTTGGGGCGGACAGGCGACCGGAATGAAAAACTGTTTTTT. It translates to CASSLGRTGDRNEKLFF.

This clonotype is deemed large. Within a library made for alpha chains, this beta chain is off target, and its count is uninformative. The chain combines TRBV29-1 with TRBJ2-5; 8 nucleotides agree with TRBD2. This CDR3 has 14 residues. J gave up 2 bases and V 7 bases, and 9 bases lay outside the gene matches. CDR1 is SQVTM and CDR2 is ANQGSEA in the germline V gene. The CDR3 reads CSANDGTRQETQYF. CDR3 DNA sequence: TGCAGCGCAAACGACGGGACTAGACAAGAGACCCAGTACTTC. The complete variable domain, with remaining parts taken from reference TRBV29-1 and TRBJ2-5, reads SAVISQKPSRDICQRGTSLTIQCQVDSQVTMMFWYRQQPGQSLTLIATANQGSEATYESGFVIDKFPISRPNLTFSTLTVSNMSPEDSSIYLCSANDGTRQETQYFGPGTRLLVL.

For this clonotype: A library made for alpha chains picked up this beta chain off target, so its size means little. The V and J genes are TRBV12-3 or TRBV12-4 and TRBJ2-3; D uncertain. Trimming took 1 base from V and 2 from J, leaving 4 bases between them. The CDR3 runs 13 residues. The CDR3 here is CASSLGDTDTQYF. The CDR3 DNA reads as TGTGCCAGCAGTTTAGGGGACACAGATACGCAGTATTTT.

This clonotype has a handful of counts. In a library made to pick up alpha chains, this beta chain is a stray read with a size that means little. The rearrangement links TRBV20-1 to TRBJ2-1; unclear D gene. The CDR3 loop spans 13 amino acids. Trimming cost V 4 bases and J 5 bases, with 12 bases left between them. CDR1 is DFQATT, CDR2 SNEGSKA, per germline (reference sequence). CDR3 in amino acids: CSANWRRDNEQFF. In DNA form, the CDR3 reads TGCAGTGCTAACTGGCGGAGAGACAATGAGCAGTTCTTC.

Notes on this clonotype: With the library built for alpha chains, this beta chain is off target and its frequency is not meaningful. The chain links TRBV18 to TRBJ2-2; D perhaps matches TRBD1 (6 bases). CDR3 length equals 17 residues. Germline V gene data show CDR1 as KGHSH and CDR2 as LQKENI. The ends were cut back, 5 bases at V and 4 bases at J, with 20 bases in the middle. The CDR3 sequence: CASSTFYTGSGTGELFF. As DNA, the CDR3 is TGTGCCAGCTCAACATTTTATACAGGGTCCGGCACCGGGGAGCTGTTTTTT.

As to this clonotype: Little can be read into the size of this beta chain, an off-target read in a library designed for alpha chains. V usage is TRBV4-3 and J usage is TRBJ1-4, with D possibly matching TRBD1 (5 bases). The CDR3 runs 17 residues. V dropped 4 bases and J dropped 0 bases, with 15 bases sitting between them. Per the germline V gene, CDR1 is LGHNA and CDR2 is YSLEER. In nucleotides, the CDR3 is TGCGCCAGCAGCCTTGAGGCCTCGGGGGCAACTAATGAAAAACTGTTTTTT. Translating it yields CASSLEASGATNEKLFF.

Worth noting for this clonotype: Because the library targeted alpha chains, this beta chain is an off-target read whose size means little. This chain uses TRBV10-2 with TRBJ2-7; 9 bases agree with TRBD1. The junction had 6 bases not matched to a gene; V was cut back by 6 bases and J by 9 bases. The CDR3 is 12 residues long. Germline lookup yields CDR1 WSHSY and CDR2 SAAADI. The CDR3 is CASRPTGGGQYF. In DNA, the CDR3 is TGCGCCAGCAGGCCGACAGGGGGAGGGCAGTACTTC.

About this clonotype itself: With the library built for alpha chains, this beta chain is off target and its frequency is not meaningful. V is TRBV29-1 and J is TRBJ2-3; tentative D call: TRBD1 (6 bases). Germline values: CDR1 SQVTM, CDR2 ANQGSEA. The ends were cut back, 7 bases at V and 3 bases at J, with 11 bases in the middle. The CDR3 contains 12 residues. CDR3 coding DNA: TGCAGCGCAGGGGAGCCGACAGATACGCAGTATTTT. It specifies CSAGEPTDTQYF.

As regards this clonotype: This beta chain turned up in a library designed for alpha chains; as an off-target read, its abundance says little. The chain employs TRBV5-1 and TRBJ2-1, with D possibly being TRBD1 or TRBD2 (6 bases each). The CDR3 is made up of 14 amino acids. Germline V lookup: CDR1 SGHRS, CDR2 YFSETQ. The germline V and J ends were trimmed by 1 base and 7 bases, with 12 bases remaining between them. The CDR3 nucleotides are TGCGCCAGCAGCTTGCAAGGGGGGCTAAATGAGCAGTTCTTC. Protein product: CASSLQGGLNEQFF.

About this clonotype: This beta chain lies outside the target of a library built for alpha chains; its clone size means little. The chain carries TRBV20-1 and TRBJ2-2; unclear D gene. V gave up 6 bases and J gave up 5 bases, with 10 bases separating them. This CDR3 has 12 amino acids. The germline V gene has CDR1 DFQATT and CDR2 SNEGSKA (reference sequence). For the CDR3, the DNA is TGCAGTGCCCCTCCCCAGACCGGGGAGCTGTTTTTT. This translates into CSAPPQTGELFF.